One sample yielded the 21 T cell receptor beta chains listed below, sequenced in a study of blood T cell repertoires in COVID-19. Libraries were prepared by immunoSEQ multiplex PCR; TCRdb keeps only in-frame clonotypes and omits some of them. The table records about 440,000 clones, 70% to 90% of them present only once. Material: peripheral blood. The receptors here all came from a woman between 45 and 65 years old with COVID-19, enrolled during active disease.

This clone was recorded only once. Other DNA variants within this sample encode the same CDR3. The chain joins TRBV7-9 to TRBJ1-1, with D possibly being TRBD1 (5 bases). Per germline, CDR1 SEHNR and CDR2 FQNEAQ (reference sequence). CDR3 length: 13 residues. Trimming removed 4 bases from V and 1 base from J, with 7 bases in between. The CDR3: CASSSQGNTEAFF. DNA of the CDR3: TGTGCCAGCAGCTCTCAGGGGAACACTGAAGCTTTCTTT.

The chain couples TRBV28 to TRBJ2-1; 15 bases agree with TRBD2. The ends lost 6 bases at V and 10 bases at J; junction bases unmatched: 7. Germline V lookup: CDR1 MDHEN, CDR2 SYDVKM. The CDR3 extends over 15 amino acids. For the CDR3, the DNA is TGTGCCAGCAGCCCCGGGACTAGCGGGGGGCAAGAGCAGTTCTTC. Its protein product is CASSPGTSGGQEQFF.

This chain joins TRBV5-4 and TRBJ1-1, with no clear D. Trimming stripped 2 bases from V and 6 bases from J, with 8 bases between. CDR1 and CDR2 from the germline V gene are SGHNT and YYREEE (reference sequence). CDR3 length: 12 amino acids. CDR3 sequence: CASSFGTAEAFF. The CDR3 DNA reads as TGTGCCAGCAGCTTCGGTACCGCTGAAGCTTTCTTT.

The genes are TRBV5-1 and TRBJ2-2; TRBD2 agrees at 8 bases. This CDR3 spans 15 amino acids. CDR1 and CDR2 (germline): SGHRS, YFSETQ. J gave up 0 bases and V 7 bases, and 5 bases lay outside the gene matches. This chain's CDR3 is CASRYGGANTGELFF. The CDR3, as DNA: TGCGCCAGCCGCTACGGGGGGGCGAACACCGGGGAGCTGTTTTTT.

This chain links TRBV15 with TRBJ2-7; 14 nucleotides line up with TRBD2. The junction had 8 bases not matched to a gene; V was cut back by 4 bases and J by 0 bases. CDR3 size: 18 residues. Germline V gene lookup returns CDR1 LNHNV and CDR2 YYDKDF (reference sequence). The CDR3 loop reads CATSTGTSGGPSSYEQYF. CDR3 coding DNA: TGTGCCACCAGCACCGGGACTAGCGGGGGCCCAAGCTCCTACGAGCAGTACTTC.

V is TRBV24-1 and J is TRBJ2-5; D gene ambiguous. The germline V and J ends were trimmed by 4 bases and 5 bases, with 10 bases remaining between them. This CDR3 comprises 13 residues. Germline values: CDR1 KGHDR, CDR2 SFDVKD. The CDR3 nucleotides are TGTGCCACCAGTGACCCGCCCGGGGAGACCCAGTACTTC. Protein sequence: CATSDPPGETQYF.

J is TRBJ2-1 and V is TRBV7-2, with 7 bases identical to TRBD1. Germline lookup yields CDR1 SGHTA and CDR2 FQGNSA. The J segment lost 0 bases and the V segment lost 0 bases, leaving 5 bases of the junction unmatched. CDR3 length: 17 residues. CDR3 in DNA: TGTGCCAGCAGCTTAGCGCAGGGACAGAGCTCCTACAATGAGCAGTTCTTC. Its translation is CASSLAQGQSSYNEQFF.

The chain joins TRBV9 to TRBJ2-3, with TRBD1 matching over 8 bases. The CDR3 loop spans 18 amino acids. With V trimmed by 0 bases and J by 2 bases, 11 bases remained unmatched. CDR1 and CDR2 from the germline V gene are SGDLS and YYNGEE. In DNA form, the CDR3 reads TGTGCCAGCAGCGTAGTTCCCAGGGGGCAGGGGTTCACAGATACGCAGTATTTT. Residues: CASSVVPRGQGFTDTQYF.

The chain has TRBV6-1 and TRBJ2-1; 12 nucleotides match TRBD2. The CDR3 is 17 amino acids. Per germline, CDR1 MNHNS and CDR2 SASEGT. V was pared by 1 base and J by 8 bases, with 9 bases of the junction left unmatched. Here the CDR3 reads CASSEELAGGPTDEQFF. DNA of the CDR3: TGTGCCAGCAGTGAAGAACTAGCGGGGGGCCCGACCGATGAGCAGTTCTTC.

The genes are TRBV10-2 and TRBJ2-1, with a weak D call TRBD2 (7 bases). V shed 10 bases and J shed 4 bases, with 17 bases lying between them. The CDR3 length is 14 residues. Germline V gene sequence: CDR1 WSHSY, CDR2 SAAADI. The CDR3 nucleotides read TGCGCCACCAACCTAGGGGGGGGATACAATGAGCAGTTCTTC. Residues: CATNLGGGYNEQFF.

The chain recombines TRBV10-2 with TRBJ1-3; D uncertain. The germline gives CDR1 WSHSY, CDR2 SAAADI. The V end was cut by 7 bases, the J end by 4 bases, with 11 bases between. The CDR3 is 13 residues long. CDR3 sequence (DNA): TGCGCCAGCAAACCTAATTCCGGAAACACCATATATTTT. It is translated as CASKPNSGNTIYF.

J is TRBJ1-2 and V is TRBV29-1; unclear D gene. V lost 4 bases, J lost 2 bases, and 8 bases lay in between. The CDR3 has 12 residues. Germline CDR1 is SQVTM and CDR2 is ANQGSEA. This CDR3 is CSVVEWNYGYTF. The CDR3 DNA follows: TGCAGCGTTGTTGAGTGGAACTATGGCTACACCTTC.

The chain uses TRBV13 and TRBJ2-3; 16 bases line up with TRBD2. V lost 2 bases and J lost 11; bases outside the gene matches: 13. This CDR3 contains 18 residues. CDR1 is PRHDT and CDR2 is FYEKMQ in the germline V gene (reference sequence). The CDR3 nucleotides are TGTGCCAGCAGCTTAAACGCGGGACTAGCGGGGGGGCAGCAGTGGCAGTATTTT. This sequence encodes CASSLNAGLAGGQQWQYF.

The sample holds a few counts of this clone. This chain joins TRBV9 and TRBJ1-1; no clear D gene. The germline gives CDR1 SGDLS, CDR2 YYNGEE. This CDR3 contains 14 residues. The V and J ends lost 0 bases and 1 base respectively, with 7 bases between them. The CDR3 coding sequence is TGTGCCAGCAGCGTAGGAGGCAGGAACACTGAAGCTTTCTTT. Translation gives CASSVGGRNTEAFF.

This clone turned up a few times. V and J are TRBV5-3 and TRBJ1-5; no firm D call. TRBV5-3 has ORF status, its function being uncertain. This CDR3 has 15 residues. Trimming removed 2 bases at V and 7 bases at J, with 16 bases between. The CDR3 spells CARSFVRGGEQPQHF. CDR3 coding DNA: TGTGCCAGAAGCTTTGTTCGAGGTGGCGAGCAGCCCCAGCATTTT.

V is TRBV2 and J is TRBJ2-7; 7 positions match TRBD1. The CDR3 consists of 13 residues. Germline loops: CDR1 SNHLY, CDR2 FYNNEI. V shed 7 bases, J shed 4 bases, and the junction held 7 bases outside the gene matches. CDR3: CASKTGDEYEQYF. In DNA form, the CDR3 reads TGTGCCAGCAAAACAGGGGATGAATACGAGCAGTACTTC.

V is TRBV11-1 and J is TRBJ1-1, with TRBD1 matching 9 bases. Germline lookup yields CDR1 SGHAT and CDR2 FQDESV (reference sequence). The CDR3 runs to 15 residues. Unmatched junction bases numbered 5, after V lost 5 bases and J lost 1 base. The CDR3 loop is CASSRLQGANTEAFF. CDR3 bases: TGTGCCAGCAGCCGTTTACAGGGGGCGAACACTGAAGCTTTCTTT.

As concerns this clone: At the DNA level, this CDR3 is encoded by other sequences in the same sample as well. The chain is built from TRBV7-9 and TRBJ1-1; no firm D call. Trimming stripped 4 bases from V and 1 base from J, with 7 bases between. Germline V gene sequence: CDR1 SEHNR, CDR2 FQNEAQ (reference sequence). The CDR3 is 13 residues long. The DNA of the CDR3 is TGTGCCAGCAGCTATGGAGGGAACACTGAAGCTTTCTTT. Amino acids: CASSYGGNTEAFF.

The gene calls are TRBV5-1 and TRBJ1-2; 7 nucleotides agree with TRBD1. J was trimmed by 6 bases and V by 5 bases; bases with no gene match: 4. CDR1 is SGHRS and CDR2 is YFSETQ in the germline V gene. There are 12 residues in the CDR3. CDR3 nucleotides: TGCGCCAGCAGGATGACAGGGCATGGCTACACCTTC. As protein: CASRMTGHGYTF.

V and J are TRBV12-5 and TRBJ1-3; D perhaps matches TRBD1 (5 bases). Germline CDR1 LGHNT, CDR2 FRNRAP. This CDR3 is built from 15 residues. Trimming shortened V by 7 bases and J by 2 bases, and 15 bases separated the two germline ends. CDR3 nucleotides: TGTGCTAGTGCCTGGGGCAGGGTCGCTGGAAACACCATATATTTT. This sequence encodes CASAWGRVAGNTIYF.

The chain recombines TRBV5-1 with TRBJ1-3; 10 positions match TRBD1. The CDR3 spans 15 residues. V dropped 5 bases and J dropped 2; count of bases not matched to a gene: 4. From germline, CDR1 is SGHRS and CDR2 YFSETQ. The CDR3 region has the DNA TGCGCCAGCAGTCCGACAGGGGGCACTGGAAACACCATATATTTT. This codes for CASSPTGGTGNTIYF.